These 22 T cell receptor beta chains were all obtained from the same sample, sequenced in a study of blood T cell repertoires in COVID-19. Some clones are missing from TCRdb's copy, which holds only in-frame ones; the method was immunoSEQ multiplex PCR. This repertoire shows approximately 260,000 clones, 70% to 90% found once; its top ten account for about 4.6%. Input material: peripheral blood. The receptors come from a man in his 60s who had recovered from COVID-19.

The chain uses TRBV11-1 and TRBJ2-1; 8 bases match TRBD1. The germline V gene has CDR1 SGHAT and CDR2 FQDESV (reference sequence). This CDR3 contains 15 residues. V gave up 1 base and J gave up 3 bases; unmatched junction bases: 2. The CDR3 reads CASSLDRGSYNEQFF. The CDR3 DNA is TGTGCCAGCAGCTTAGACAGGGGGAGCTACAATGAGCAGTTCTTC.

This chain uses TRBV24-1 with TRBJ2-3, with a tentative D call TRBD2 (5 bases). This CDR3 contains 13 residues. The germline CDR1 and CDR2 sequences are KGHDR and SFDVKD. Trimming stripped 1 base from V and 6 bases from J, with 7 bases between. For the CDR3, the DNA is TGTGCCACCAGTGATTTATCGGGGGATACGCAGTATTTT. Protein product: CATSDLSGDTQYF.

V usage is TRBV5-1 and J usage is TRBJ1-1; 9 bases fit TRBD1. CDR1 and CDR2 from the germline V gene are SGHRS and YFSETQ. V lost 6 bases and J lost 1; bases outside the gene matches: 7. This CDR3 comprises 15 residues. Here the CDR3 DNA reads TGCGCCAGCAAGTGGACAGGGGACGGGAACACTGAAGCTTTCTTT. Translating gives CASKWTGDGNTEAFF. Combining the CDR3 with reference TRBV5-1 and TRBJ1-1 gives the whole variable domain KAGVTQTPRYLIKTRGQQVTLSCSPISGHRSVSWYQQTPGQGLQFLFEYFSETQRNKGNFPGRFSGRQFSNSRSEMNVSTLELGDSALYLCASKWTGDGNTEAFFGQGTRLTVV.

The CDR3 nucleotides read TGTGCCAGCAGCCAAGGACTAGCGGGGGGGAGGGAGACCCAGTACTTC. This gives the protein CASSQGLAGGRETQYF. This rearrangement joins TRBV7-2 to TRBJ2-5; 15 nucleotides line up with TRBD2. V trimming: 5 bases; J trimming: 5 bases; junction bases outside the gene matches: 6. The germline CDR1 and CDR2 sequences are SGHTA and FQGNSA. CDR3 length: 16 amino acids.

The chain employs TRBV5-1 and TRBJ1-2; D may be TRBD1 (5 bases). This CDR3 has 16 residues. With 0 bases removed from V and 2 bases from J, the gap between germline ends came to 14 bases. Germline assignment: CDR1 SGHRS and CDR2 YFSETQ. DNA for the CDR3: TGCGCCAGCAGCTTGGCCGGTGGGGGGTCCAACTATGGCTACACCTTC. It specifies CASSLAGGGSNYGYTF. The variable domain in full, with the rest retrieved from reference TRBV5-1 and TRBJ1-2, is KAGVTQTPRYLIKTRGQQVTLSCSPISGHRSVSWYQQTPGQGLQFLFEYFSETQRNKGNFPGRFSGRQFSNSRSEMNVSTLELGDSALYLCASSLAGGGSNYGYTFGSGTRLTVV.

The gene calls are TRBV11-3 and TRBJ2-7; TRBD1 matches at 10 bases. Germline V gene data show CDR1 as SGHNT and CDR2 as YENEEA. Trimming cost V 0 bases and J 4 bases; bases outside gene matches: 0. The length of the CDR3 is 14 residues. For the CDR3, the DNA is TGTGCCAGCAGCTTAGAGGGACAGGGGTACGAGCAGTACTTC. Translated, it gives CASSLEGQGYEQYF. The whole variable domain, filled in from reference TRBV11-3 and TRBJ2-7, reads EAGVVQSPRYKIIEKKQPVAFWCNPISGHNTLYWYLQNLGQGPELLIRYENEEAVDDSQLPKDRFSAERLKGVDSTLKIQPAELGDSAVYLCASSLEGQGYEQYFGPGTRLTVT.

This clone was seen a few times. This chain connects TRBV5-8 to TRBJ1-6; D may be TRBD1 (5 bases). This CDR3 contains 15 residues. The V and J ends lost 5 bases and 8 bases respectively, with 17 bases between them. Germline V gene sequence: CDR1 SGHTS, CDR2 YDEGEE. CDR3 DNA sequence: TGTGCCAGCAGGCCGCGGGGGTTCCCTGATTCACCCCTCCACTTT. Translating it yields CASRPRGFPDSPLHF.

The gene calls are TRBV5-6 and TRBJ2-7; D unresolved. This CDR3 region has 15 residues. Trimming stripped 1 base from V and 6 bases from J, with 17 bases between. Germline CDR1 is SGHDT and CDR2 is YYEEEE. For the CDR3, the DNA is TGTGCCAGCAGCTTGTGGCAGCGAAGTCTCGCCGAGCAGTACTTC. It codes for CASSLWQRSLAEQYF.

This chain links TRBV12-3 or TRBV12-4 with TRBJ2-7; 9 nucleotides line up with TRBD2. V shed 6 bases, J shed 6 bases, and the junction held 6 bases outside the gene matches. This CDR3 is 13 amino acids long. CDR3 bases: TGTGCCAGCAGCCGTGGACTAGCGATCGAGCAGTACTTC. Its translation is CASSRGLAIEQYF.

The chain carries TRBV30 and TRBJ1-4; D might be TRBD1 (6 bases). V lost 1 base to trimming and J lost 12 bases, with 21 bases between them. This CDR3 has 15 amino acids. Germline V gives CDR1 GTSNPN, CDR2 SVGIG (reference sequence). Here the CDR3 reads CAWSAPQTGPRELFF. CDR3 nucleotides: TGTGCCTGGAGTGCGCCCCAGACAGGTCCCCGAGAACTGTTTTTT.

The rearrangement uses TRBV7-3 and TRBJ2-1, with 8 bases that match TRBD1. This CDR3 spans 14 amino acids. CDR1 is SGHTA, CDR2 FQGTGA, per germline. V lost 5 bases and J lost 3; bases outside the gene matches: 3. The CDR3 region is CASSTDRGYNEQFF. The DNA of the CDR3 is TGTGCCAGCAGCACCGACAGGGGCTACAATGAGCAGTTCTTC. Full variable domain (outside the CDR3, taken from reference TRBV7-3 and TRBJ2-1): GAGVSQTPSNKVTEKGKYVELRCDPISGHTALYWYRQSLGQGPEFLIYFQGTGAADDSGLPNDRFFAVRPEGSVSTLKIQRTERGDSAVYLCASSTDRGYNEQFFGPGTRLTVL.

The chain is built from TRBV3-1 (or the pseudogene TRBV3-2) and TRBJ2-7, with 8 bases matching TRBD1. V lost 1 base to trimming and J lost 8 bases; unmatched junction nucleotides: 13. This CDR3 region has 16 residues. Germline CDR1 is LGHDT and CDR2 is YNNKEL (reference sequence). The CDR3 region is CASSQGFQGATRKQYF. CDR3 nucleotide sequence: TGTGCCAGCAGCCAAGGGTTTCAGGGGGCAACGCGAAAGCAGTACTTC.

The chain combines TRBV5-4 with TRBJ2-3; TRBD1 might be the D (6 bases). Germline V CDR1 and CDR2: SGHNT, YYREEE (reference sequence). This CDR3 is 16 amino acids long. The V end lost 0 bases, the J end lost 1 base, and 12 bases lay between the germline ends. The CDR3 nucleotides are TGTGCCAGCAGCTTGGCCCAGGGGCCTCGCACAGATACGCAGTATTTT. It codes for CASSLAQGPRTDTQYF.

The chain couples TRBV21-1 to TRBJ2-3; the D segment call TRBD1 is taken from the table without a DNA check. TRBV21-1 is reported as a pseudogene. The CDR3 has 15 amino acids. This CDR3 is CASGTGENYTDTQYF. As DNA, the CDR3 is TGTGCCAGCGGGACAGGGGAGAATTACACAGATACGCAGTATTTT.

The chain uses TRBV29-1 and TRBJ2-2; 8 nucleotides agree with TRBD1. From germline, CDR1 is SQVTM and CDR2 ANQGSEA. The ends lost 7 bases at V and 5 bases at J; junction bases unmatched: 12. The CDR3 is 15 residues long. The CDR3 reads CSALGPRGRTGELFF. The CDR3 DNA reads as TGCAGCGCCCTGGGGCCCAGGGGGCGAACCGGGGAGCTGTTTTTT.

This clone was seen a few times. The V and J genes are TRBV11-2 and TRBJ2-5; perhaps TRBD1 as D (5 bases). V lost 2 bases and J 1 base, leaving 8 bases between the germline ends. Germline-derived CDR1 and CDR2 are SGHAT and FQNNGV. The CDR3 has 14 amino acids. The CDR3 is CASSLRTSQETQYF. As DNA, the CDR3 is TGTGCCAGCAGCTTAAGGACAAGCCAAGAGACCCAGTACTTC.

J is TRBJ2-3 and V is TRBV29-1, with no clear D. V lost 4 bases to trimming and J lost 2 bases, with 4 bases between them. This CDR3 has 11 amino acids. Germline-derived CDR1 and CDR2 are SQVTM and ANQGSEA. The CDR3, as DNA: TGCAGCGTTGGTCACACAGATACGCAGTATTTT. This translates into CSVGHTDTQYF.

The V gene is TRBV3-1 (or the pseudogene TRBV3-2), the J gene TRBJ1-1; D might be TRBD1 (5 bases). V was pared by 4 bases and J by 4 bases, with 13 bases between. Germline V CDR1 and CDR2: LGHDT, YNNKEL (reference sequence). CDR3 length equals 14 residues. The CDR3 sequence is CASSPQTVSTEAFF. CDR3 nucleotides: TGTGCCAGCAGCCCCCAGACAGTCAGCACTGAAGCTTTCTTT.

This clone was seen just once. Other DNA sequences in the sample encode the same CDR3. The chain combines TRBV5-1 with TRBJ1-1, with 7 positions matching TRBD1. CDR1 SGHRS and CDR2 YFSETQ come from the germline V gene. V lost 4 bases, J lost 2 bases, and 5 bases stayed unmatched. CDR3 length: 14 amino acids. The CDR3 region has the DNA TGCGCCAGCAGCAGGGGACAGTCTAACACTGAAGCTTTCTTT. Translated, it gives CASSRGQSNTEAFF.

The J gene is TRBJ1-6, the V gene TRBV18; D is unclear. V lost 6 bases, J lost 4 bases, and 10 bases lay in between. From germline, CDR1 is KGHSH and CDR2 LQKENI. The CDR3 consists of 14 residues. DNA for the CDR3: TGTGCCAGCTCCCAGGACTTGTATAATTCACCCCTCCACTTT. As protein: CASSQDLYNSPLHF.

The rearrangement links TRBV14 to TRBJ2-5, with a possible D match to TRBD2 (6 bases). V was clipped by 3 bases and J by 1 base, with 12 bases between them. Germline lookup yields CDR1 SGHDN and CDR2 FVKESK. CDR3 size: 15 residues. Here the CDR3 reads CASSQYGGSQETQYF. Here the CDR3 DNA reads TGTGCCAGCAGCCAGTACGGGGGTTCCCAAGAGACCCAGTACTTC.

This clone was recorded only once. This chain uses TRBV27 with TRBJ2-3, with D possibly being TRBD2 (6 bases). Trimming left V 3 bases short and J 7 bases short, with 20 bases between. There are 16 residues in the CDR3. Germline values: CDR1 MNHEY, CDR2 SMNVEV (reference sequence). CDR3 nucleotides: TGTGCCAGCAGTTTTTTAAGGACTAAAGCACTTAATACGCAGTATTTT. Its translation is CASSFLRTKALNTQYF.